A selection of T cell receptor beta chains follows, all from one sample in a study of cytomegalovirus exposure and HLA in healthy donors. Only in-frame clones appear in the TCRdb table, and some are missing; sequencing was by immunoSEQ multiplex PCR. This sample has around 250,000 clones, with less than 95% found just once. The sample comprised PBMCs. The receptors were gathered from a woman aged 30 to 39 in good health and CMV-seronegative. Both conserved end residues are part of each CDR3. Fields, in order: clone size, J gene, V gene, D gene, CDR3 DNA, CDR3 protein. A D gene is named only where the DNA matches it firmly. The listing skips clone size in some rows; elsewhere it reads once, few, many or a size class.

abundance: NA
j_gene: TRBJ2-1
v_gene: TRBV19
d_gene: TRBD2
CDR3nt: TGTGCCAGTAGTATACTAGCGGGAAAGGGCAATGAGCAGTTCTTC
CDR3aa: CASSILAGKGNEQFF

abundance: NA
j_gene: TRBJ2-7
v_gene: TRBV7-9
d_gene: NA
CDR3nt: TGTGCCAGCAGCCCACTCGCGGGGTTCGGGGAGCAGTACTTC
CDR3aa: CASSPLAGFGEQYF

abundance: NA
j_gene: TRBJ1-2
v_gene: TRBV28
d_gene: TRBD1
CDR3nt: TGTGCCAGCAGTTCCCAGGACAGGGTATTAGGCTACACCTTC
CDR3aa: CASSSQDRVLGYTF

abundance: NA
j_gene: TRBJ2-6
v_gene: TRBV27
d_gene: NA
CDR3nt: TGTGCCAGCAGAAGGGGCGAAGGGGCTTCTGGGGCCAACGTCCTGACTTTC
CDR3aa: CASRRGEGASGANVLTF

abundance: NA
j_gene: TRBJ2-7
v_gene: TRBV18
d_gene: NA
CDR3nt: TGTGCCAGCTCACCACCGAACAGCTACGAGCAGTACTTC
CDR3aa: CASSPPNSYEQYF

abundance: once
j_gene: TRBJ1-5
v_gene: TRBV29-1
d_gene: NA
CDR3nt: TGCAGCGTTGTAGCAGACGATAGCAATCAGCCCCAGCATTTT
CDR3aa: CSVVADDSNQPQHF

abundance: once
j_gene: TRBJ2-3
v_gene: TRBV11-2
d_gene: NA
CDR3nt: TGTGCCAGCAGCTTAGCCGCGTCAGGGGCAGATACGCAGTATTTT
CDR3aa: CASSLAASGADTQYF

abundance: NA
j_gene: TRBJ1-5
v_gene: TRBV15
d_gene: NA
CDR3nt: TGTGCCACCAGCAAAAGAGATCCGAATCAGCCCCAGCATTTT
CDR3aa: CATSKRDPNQPQHF

abundance: NA
j_gene: TRBJ1-2
v_gene: TRBV28
d_gene: NA
CDR3nt: TGTGCCAGCAGTTTATTTCATGGGGTGGGGGCTGGCTACACCTTC
CDR3aa: CASSLFHGVGAGYTF

abundance: NA
j_gene: TRBJ2-7
v_gene: TRBV29-1
d_gene: TRBD1
CDR3nt: TGCAGCGTTACCGCCGTAGACAGGGGGAACTGGGAGCAGTACTTC
CDR3aa: CSVTAVDRGNWEQYF

abundance: few
j_gene: TRBJ1-1
v_gene: TRBV7-2
d_gene: TRBD1
CDR3nt: TGTGCCAGCAGCCTACAGGGGGCGAACACTGAAGCTTTCTTT
CDR3aa: CASSLQGANTEAFF

abundance: NA
j_gene: TRBJ2-3
v_gene: TRBV27
d_gene: TRBD1
CDR3nt: TGTGCCAGCAGTTACCTACTGACAGGGAAAGATACGCAGTATTTT
CDR3aa: CASSYLLTGKDTQYF

abundance: NA
j_gene: TRBJ2-1
v_gene: TRBV5-4
d_gene: NA
CDR3nt: TGTGCCAGCAGCTCCGTGTCGAATGAGCAGTTCTTC
CDR3aa: CASSSVSNEQFF

abundance: few
j_gene: TRBJ2-7
v_gene: TRBV2
d_gene: TRBD2
CDR3nt: TGTGCCAGCAGTGGACTAGCGGGAGGGTCGGGCGAGCAGTACTTC
CDR3aa: CASSGLAGGSGEQYF

abundance: few
j_gene: TRBJ2-7
v_gene: TRBV20-1
d_gene: NA
CDR3nt: TGCAGTGCTCCACTTGGCGAGCAGTACTTC
CDR3aa: CSAPLGEQYF

abundance: NA
j_gene: TRBJ2-2
v_gene: TRBV7-2
d_gene: NA
CDR3nt: TGTGCCAGCAGGACCGGGACGAACACCGGGGAGCTGTTTTTT
CDR3aa: CASRTGTNTGELFF

abundance: NA
j_gene: TRBJ2-3
v_gene: TRBV6-1
d_gene: TRBD2
CDR3nt: TGTGCCAGCAGTGCTCCGTTAGCGGGGCCTAGCACAGATACGCAGTATTTT
CDR3aa: CASSAPLAGPSTDTQYF

abundance: NA
j_gene: TRBJ2-2
v_gene: TRBV6-5
d_gene: NA
CDR3nt: TGTGCCAGCAGTTACTCAGATCTAAGTTACACCGGGGAGCTGTTTTTT
CDR3aa: CASSYSDLSYTGELFF

abundance: NA
j_gene: TRBJ1-5
v_gene: TRBV30
d_gene: NA
CDR3nt: TGTGCCTGGAACCACAGGGGCAATCAGCCCCAGCATTTT
CDR3aa: CAWNHRGNQPQHF

abundance: once
j_gene: TRBJ1-2
v_gene: TRBV4-1
d_gene: NA
CDR3nt: TGCGCCAGCAGCCAAGATCGAGGGGGGGACTATGGCTACACCTTC
CDR3aa: CASSQDRGGDYGYTF

abundance: NA
j_gene: TRBJ2-1
v_gene: TRBV27
d_gene: NA
CDR3nt: TGTGCCAGCAGCTTGGGGGACCTGGGCAATGAGCAGTTCTTC
CDR3aa: CASSLGDLGNEQFF

abundance: once
j_gene: TRBJ1-5
v_gene: TRBV14
d_gene: TRBD1
CDR3nt: TGTGCCAGCAGCCTGACAGGGTACAATCAGCCCCAGCATTTT
CDR3aa: CASSLTGYNQPQHF

abundance: NA
j_gene: TRBJ2-7
v_gene: TRBV11-2
d_gene: NA
CDR3nt: TGTGCCAGCAGCCTATCACAGGTCTACGAGCAGTACTTC
CDR3aa: CASSLSQVYEQYF

abundance: NA
j_gene: TRBJ2-5
v_gene: TRBV7-2
d_gene: TRBD1
CDR3nt: TGTGCCAGCAACGTCCCGGGACAGGGTACCCAGTACTTC
CDR3aa: CASNVPGQGTQYF

abundance: NA
j_gene: TRBJ2-3
v_gene: TRBV19
d_gene: TRBD2
CDR3nt: TGTGCCAGTAGTACGGGGGAGGGAGGCACAGATACGCAGTATTTT
CDR3aa: CASSTGEGGTDTQYF

abundance: NA
j_gene: TRBJ2-7
v_gene: TRBV4-2
d_gene: TRBD2
CDR3nt: TGTGCCAGCAGCCAGCCCGGACTAGCGGGGAGCTCCTACGAGCAGTACTTC
CDR3aa: CASSQPGLAGSSYEQYF

abundance: NA
j_gene: TRBJ2-7
v_gene: TRBV27
d_gene: TRBD1
CDR3nt: TGTGCCAGCAGTCAACCGGGACAGGGTCTCTACGAGCAGTACTTC
CDR3aa: CASSQPGQGLYEQYF

abundance: NA
j_gene: TRBJ2-2
v_gene: TRBV5-1
d_gene: NA
CDR3nt: TGCGCCAGCAGCCGAATCGGGGGTTGGACCGGGGAGCTGTTTTTT
CDR3aa: CASSRIGGWTGELFF

abundance: NA
j_gene: TRBJ2-3
v_gene: TRBV4-2
d_gene: TRBD2
CDR3nt: TGTGCCAGCAGCCAAGGGCGAGCGGGAGCGCGTGATACGCAGTATTTT
CDR3aa: CASSQGRAGARDTQYF

abundance: NA
j_gene: TRBJ2-7
v_gene: TRBV6-1
d_gene: TRBD1
CDR3nt: TGTGCCAGCAGTGAAACTCGGACAGGGGACTACGAGCAGTACTTC
CDR3aa: CASSETRTGDYEQYF

abundance: NA
j_gene: TRBJ2-7
v_gene: TRBV15
d_gene: TRBD1
CDR3nt: TGTGCCACCAGCAGAGTAGGGACAGGGCTCTCCTACGAGCAGTACTTC
CDR3aa: CATSRVGTGLSYEQYF

abundance: NA
j_gene: TRBJ2-7
v_gene: TRBV7-2
d_gene: TRBD2
CDR3nt: TGTGCCAGTAACCTAGCGGGAGACATTTACGAGCAGTACTTC
CDR3aa: CASNLAGDIYEQYF

abundance: NA
j_gene: TRBJ1-3
v_gene: TRBV19
d_gene: TRBD1
CDR3nt: TGTGCCAGTAGTATAGATGTGGGACAGAGCTCTGGAAACACCATATATTTT
CDR3aa: CASSIDVGQSSGNTIYF

abundance: NA
j_gene: TRBJ2-2
v_gene: TRBV11-2
d_gene: TRBD2
CDR3nt: TGTGCCAGCAGCTTGAGCGGGAGCCCAACCGGGGAGCTGTTTTTT
CDR3aa: CASSLSGSPTGELFF

abundance: once
j_gene: TRBJ1-1
v_gene: TRBV6-6
d_gene: NA
CDR3nt: TGTGCCAGCAGTTTACAGGGAAACACTGAAGCTTTCTTT
CDR3aa: CASSLQGNTEAFF

abundance: few
j_gene: TRBJ2-7
v_gene: TRBV27
d_gene: NA
CDR3nt: TGTGCCAGCAGGGGTCAGGGGCGGTACGAGCAGTACTTC
CDR3aa: CASRGQGRYEQYF

abundance: NA
j_gene: TRBJ2-2
v_gene: TRBV4-3
d_gene: TRBD1
CDR3nt: TGCGCCAGCAAGGGGGGACAGGGGGCTAAGAACACCGGGGAGCTGTTTTTT
CDR3aa: CASKGGQGAKNTGELFF

abundance: NA
j_gene: TRBJ2-5
v_gene: TRBV18
d_gene: NA
CDR3nt: TGTGCCAGCTCACCGTCCGTGAGGAACCAAGAGACCCAGTACTTC
CDR3aa: CASSPSVRNQETQYF

abundance: NA
j_gene: TRBJ2-2
v_gene: TRBV6-1
d_gene: NA
CDR3nt: TGTGCCAGCAGTTCAGACACCTATGGGGCCGGGGAGCTGTTTTTT
CDR3aa: CASSSDTYGAGELFF

abundance: NA
j_gene: TRBJ2-7
v_gene: TRBV7-8
d_gene: NA
CDR3nt: TGTGCCAGCAGTCAAGACCCGGGGTCCGAGCAGTACTTC
CDR3aa: CASSQDPGSEQYF

abundance: NA
j_gene: TRBJ2-2
v_gene: TRBV4-1
d_gene: TRBD2
CDR3nt: TGCGCCAGCAGCCAAGGCCTAGCGGGAGGGCTCACCGGGGAGCTGTTTTTT
CDR3aa: CASSQGLAGGLTGELFF

abundance: once
j_gene: TRBJ2-5
v_gene: TRBV5-1
d_gene: NA
CDR3nt: TGCGCCAGTCAGGACTCCCAAGAGACCCAGTACTTC
CDR3aa: CASQDSQETQYF

abundance: NA
j_gene: TRBJ2-7
v_gene: TRBV19
d_gene: TRBD1
CDR3nt: TGTGCCAGTAGTACCGGGACAGCCAGCAACTACGAGCAGTACTTC
CDR3aa: CASSTGTASNYEQYF

abundance: few
j_gene: TRBJ2-5
v_gene: TRBV11-2
d_gene: NA
CDR3nt: TGTGCCAGCAGCGGGTGGGGGCAGGGGAAGGAAGTAGGAGAGACCCAGTACTTC
CDR3aa: CASSGWGQGKEVGETQYF

abundance: NA
j_gene: TRBJ1-5
v_gene: TRBV10-3
d_gene: NA
CDR3nt: TGTGCCATCAGGTCCGACGGGACTACAGATCAGCCCCAGCATTTT
CDR3aa: CAIRSDGTTDQPQHF

abundance: NA
j_gene: TRBJ2-7
v_gene: TRBV29-1
d_gene: NA
CDR3nt: TGCAGCGTTGAGGGGAGTTCCCACGAGCAGTACTTC
CDR3aa: CSVEGSSHEQYF

abundance: NA
j_gene: TRBJ2-1
v_gene: TRBV12-5
d_gene: TRBD2
CDR3nt: TGTGCTAGTGTTGATAGCGGGAGCCCCTACAATGAGCAGTTCTTC
CDR3aa: CASVDSGSPYNEQFF

abundance: NA
j_gene: TRBJ2-3
v_gene: TRBV27
d_gene: NA
CDR3nt: TGTGCCAGCATCCCGGGACAAGGCACAGATACGCAGTATTTT
CDR3aa: CASIPGQGTDTQYF

abundance: NA
j_gene: TRBJ1-2
v_gene: TRBV6-5
d_gene: TRBD1
CDR3nt: TGTGCCAGCGGGACAGGGGTGAACTATGGCTACACCTTC
CDR3aa: CASGTGVNYGYTF

abundance: NA
j_gene: TRBJ2-7
v_gene: TRBV4-2
d_gene: TRBD1
CDR3nt: TGTGCCAGCAGCCTCCGAGTGGGACAGGGGCGCGAGCAGTACTTC
CDR3aa: CASSLRVGQGREQYF

abundance: once
j_gene: TRBJ2-3
v_gene: TRBV6-5
d_gene: TRBD2
CDR3nt: TGTGCCAGCAAACTAGCGGCCACAGATACGCAGTATTTT
CDR3aa: CASKLAATDTQYF

abundance: NA
j_gene: TRBJ2-7
v_gene: TRBV27
d_gene: TRBD2
CDR3nt: TGTGCCAGCAGCCCTAGCGGGAGTGGTCACGAGCAGTACTTC
CDR3aa: CASSPSGSGHEQYF

abundance: once
j_gene: TRBJ1-1
v_gene: TRBV28
d_gene: NA
CDR3nt: TGTGCCAGCAGGGGCAGGGGAGGCACTGAAGCTTTCTTT
CDR3aa: CASRGRGGTEAFF

abundance: few
j_gene: TRBJ2-7
v_gene: TRBV5-6
d_gene: TRBD1
CDR3nt: TGTGCCAGCAGCCACGGACAGGGCTTAGCCTACGAGCAGTACTTC
CDR3aa: CASSHGQGLAYEQYF

abundance: NA
j_gene: TRBJ2-7
v_gene: TRBV4-3
d_gene: NA
CDR3nt: TGCGCCAGCAGCCTAACTCTGGGAGGTTCCTACGAGCAGTACTTC
CDR3aa: CASSLTLGGSYEQYF

abundance: NA
j_gene: TRBJ2-5
v_gene: TRBV27
d_gene: NA
CDR3nt: TGTGCCAGCAGTTGGGACGGAAGAGAGGCCCAGTACTTC
CDR3aa: CASSWDGREAQYF

abundance: NA
j_gene: TRBJ2-3
v_gene: TRBV11-1
d_gene: NA
CDR3nt: TGTGCCAGCAGCTTAGGGGACTCAAAAAGCACAGATACGCAGTATTTT
CDR3aa: CASSLGDSKSTDTQYF